This note documents a single TCR beta chain sequence. Its specificity is unknown. This sample is part of a study of cytomegalovirus exposure and HLA in healthy donors. General study results and limits: Despite most TCR sequences being rare, some public TCRs occurred in many donors.

The study ran its PCR with 60 Vbeta and 13 Jbeta primers. Assay: immunoSEQ multiplex PCR; the TCRdb copy retains only in-frame clones and omits some. The profile shows about 130,000 clones, roughly 15% of them singletons. Sequencing was performed on PBMCs. The clonotype originates from a female donor in good health and CMV-seropositive.

The DNA of the CDR3 is TGTGCCAGCAGCGCCCGAGGACAGGGTTTCTACAATGAGCAGTTCTTC. This encodes CASSARGQGFYNEQFF. V gene TRBV11-3 combines with J gene TRBJ2-1; 8 bases are a match to TRBD1. Germline V gives CDR1 SGHNT, CDR2 YENEEA. Trimming removed 5 bases from V and 3 bases from J; junction bases left unmatched: 9. The CDR3 totals 16 residues.